These T cell receptor beta chains were read from a single sample in a study of cytomegalovirus exposure and HLA in healthy donors. Some clones are missing from TCRdb's copy, which holds only in-frame ones; the method was immunoSEQ multiplex PCR. This table has about 170,000 clones, roughly 80% appearing once. Sequenced material: PBMCs. The receptors stem from a male donor in good health and CMV-seronegative. Both conserved end residues are part of each CDR3.

v_call cdr3_aa
TRBV6-6 CASSAPGGVNTGELFF
TRBV6-5 CASSRGVDEKLFF
TRBV5-6 CASSLWGQGIYEQYF
TRBV5-5 CASSRMGEKLFF
TRBV4-1 CASSRTGLGAEAFF
TRBV25-1 CASSQETGWTYEQYF
TRBV19 CASSDIAGWGETQYF
TRBV6-6 CASSYSREGGYGYTF
TRBV19 CASIHREQGLAKNIQYF
TRBV19 CASSIGAGGVNQPQHF
TRBV7-6 CASSKRGGNTDTQYF
TRBV19 CASSSTGQNTEAFF
TRBV27 CASSLRGQGTEAFF
TRBV10-1 CASVRRGIGTEAFF
TRBV29-1 CSAYSGNTIYF
TRBV15 CATRGSGGRREQFF
TRBV28 CASSLSRGLWGYTF
TRBV9 CASSEGRGQGTDTQYF
TRBV29-1 CSVGNGLYEAFF
TRBV19 CASSMSLAGTDTQYF
TRBV7-9 CASSSDRRQRKEYQETQYF
TRBV27 CASSLRLAGYNEQFF
TRBV5-1 CASSLVDRGEGYNSPLHF
TRBV28 CASGGQINQPQHF
TRBV5-1 CASSLMPGEPRGYGYTF
TRBV30 CAWRREKLFF
TRBV19 CASSTRDRGAYEQYF
TRBV6-6 CASSWADRESTDTQYF
TRBV27 CASSVAGEANEQYF
TRBV1 CTSRRVVQYF
TRBV6-5 CASRIRTADGYTF
TRBV4-3 CASSQDAGQGYSPLHF